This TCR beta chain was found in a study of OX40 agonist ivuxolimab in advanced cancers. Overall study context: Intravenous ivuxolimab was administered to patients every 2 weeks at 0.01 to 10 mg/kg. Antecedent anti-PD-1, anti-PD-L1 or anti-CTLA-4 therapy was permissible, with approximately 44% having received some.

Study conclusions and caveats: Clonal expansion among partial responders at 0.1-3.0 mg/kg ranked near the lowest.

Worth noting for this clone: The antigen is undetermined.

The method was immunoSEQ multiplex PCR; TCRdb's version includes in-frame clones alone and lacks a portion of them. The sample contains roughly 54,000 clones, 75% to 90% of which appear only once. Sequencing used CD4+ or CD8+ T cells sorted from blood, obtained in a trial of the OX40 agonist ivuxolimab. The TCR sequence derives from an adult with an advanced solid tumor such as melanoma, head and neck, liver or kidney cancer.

The CDR3 sequence is CASSYKLGEQYF. DNA for the CDR3: TGTGCCAGCAGTTACAAGCTCGGAGAGCAGTACTTC. The chain is built from TRBV6-5 and TRBJ2-7; no clear D. V lost 2 bases, J lost 7 bases, and 9 bases lay in between. Germline CDR1 reads MNHEY; CDR2 reads SVGAGI. The CDR3 is made up of 12 amino acids.